These T cell receptor beta chains were read from a single sample in a study of blood T cells in healthy people across ages. TCRdb fed the 5' RACE reads into MiXCR, producing one record per CDR3 protein. The data hold around 500,000 distinct CDR3 sequences, with 27% observed a single time. The same sample was also used in a study of T cells of mothers and their children.

What was sequenced was blood. Receptors were obtained from a boy younger than 10 in good health. The conserved cysteine and the conserved F or W are not part of the CDR3 here. Each record gives: V gene, clone size, D gene, CDR3 protein. The D gene is left open where the match is weak. Clone size is not always given. Where it is, it says once, few, many or a class for expanded clones.

v_call: TRBV4-1; clone_size: -; d_call: TRBD2; cdr3_aa: ASSQRAGVEETQY
v_call: TRBV4-1; clone_size: -; d_call: -; cdr3_aa: ASSQGIPQF
v_call: TRBV30; clone_size: few; d_call: -; cdr3_aa: AWSVLGGVTDTQY
v_call: TRBV7-9; clone_size: few; d_call: -; cdr3_aa: ASSSGFNSPLH
v_call: TRBV5-5; clone_size: -; d_call: -; cdr3_aa: ASSARPDRGLNEKLF
v_call: TRBV7-9; clone_size: many; d_call: -; cdr3_aa: ASSWAPAVNQPQH
v_call: TRBV27; clone_size: -; d_call: -; cdr3_aa: ASSFPSSPLH
v_call: TRBV24-1; clone_size: -; d_call: -; cdr3_aa: ATSDLPPSSNEQF
v_call: TRBV6-1; clone_size: -; d_call: -; cdr3_aa: ASSEWAGSNYGYT
v_call: TRBV20-1; clone_size: -; d_call: TRBD1; cdr3_aa: SAKGTGNSPLH
v_call: TRBV6-5; clone_size: -; d_call: -; cdr3_aa: ASSRGAREKLF
v_call: TRBV24-1; clone_size: -; d_call: -; cdr3_aa: ATSDSGPSHF
v_call: TRBV27; clone_size: few; d_call: -; cdr3_aa: ASSLGVLDYRNEQY
v_call: TRBV4-3; clone_size: once; d_call: -; cdr3_aa: ASSQEKEADSHEQY
v_call: TRBV7-2; clone_size: few; d_call: TRBD1; cdr3_aa: ASSLVPDRNEQF
v_call: TRBV12-3/TRBV12-4; clone_size: -; d_call: -; cdr3_aa: ASSPGSGNEQF
v_call: TRBV6-1; clone_size: -; d_call: -; cdr3_aa: ASSEDTLNSPLH
v_call: TRBV7-2; clone_size: few; d_call: -; cdr3_aa: ASSLDGNTQY
v_call: TRBV10-3; clone_size: -; d_call: TRBD1; cdr3_aa: AIGGDRAPYEQY
v_call: TRBV11-2; clone_size: -; d_call: TRBD2; cdr3_aa: ASSSPLTSGGNEQF
v_call: TRBV19; clone_size: -; d_call: TRBD1; cdr3_aa: ASSGRQGNNQETQY
v_call: TRBV12-3/TRBV12-4; clone_size: -; d_call: TRBD1; cdr3_aa: ASSVVSGQGAGEQY
v_call: TRBV15; clone_size: few; d_call: -; cdr3_aa: ATSRDSTDTQY
v_call: TRBV28; clone_size: -; d_call: -; cdr3_aa: ASSPPRRGSYEQY
v_call: TRBV4-1; clone_size: -; d_call: TRBD1; cdr3_aa: AGSDRMNTEAF
v_call: TRBV5-1; clone_size: -; d_call: -; cdr3_aa: ASSLGVGENEKLF
v_call: TRBV19; clone_size: -; d_call: -; cdr3_aa: ASSITTDTQY
v_call: TRBV12-3/TRBV12-4; clone_size: -; d_call: TRBD1; cdr3_aa: ASRQTGINQPQH
v_call: TRBV9; clone_size: -; d_call: TRBD2; cdr3_aa: ASSVGGASGFETQY
v_call: TRBV9; clone_size: -; d_call: -; cdr3_aa: ASSVATGKLAGELF
v_call: TRBV3-1; clone_size: -; d_call: -; cdr3_aa: ASSQGTFYGYT
v_call: TRBV14; clone_size: few; d_call: -; cdr3_aa: ASSQMTGPRAKNIQY
v_call: TRBV20-1; clone_size: -; d_call: TRBD1; cdr3_aa: SARVGQGRAPSTMQY
v_call: TRBV5-5; clone_size: few; d_call: TRBD1; cdr3_aa: ARTGGRYGYT
v_call: TRBV5-5; clone_size: few; d_call: -; cdr3_aa: ASSQQGTNGNTIY
v_call: TRBV2; clone_size: few; d_call: -; cdr3_aa: ASSERKNEELF
v_call: TRBV20-1; clone_size: -; d_call: TRBD2; cdr3_aa: SAERTSAHTDTQY
v_call: TRBV7-2; clone_size: few; d_call: -; cdr3_aa: ASSSGGGPYEQY
v_call: TRBV5-1; clone_size: few; d_call: TRBD1; cdr3_aa: ASSLGDRGNEQF
v_call: TRBV29-1; clone_size: -; d_call: -; cdr3_aa: SVDRGGPEAF
v_call: TRBV3-1; clone_size: many; d_call: TRBD2; cdr3_aa: ASSQKRELLRNEQF
v_call: TRBV12-3/TRBV12-4; clone_size: -; d_call: TRBD2; cdr3_aa: ASSPGPREGKAKNIQY
v_call: TRBV27; clone_size: -; d_call: TRBD2; cdr3_aa: ASSLSASGSYYEQY
v_call: TRBV18; clone_size: few; d_call: TRBD1; cdr3_aa: ASSPPSGQGLNEQF
v_call: TRBV10-3; clone_size: -; d_call: -; cdr3_aa: AISPRGDTKY
v_call: TRBV6-1; clone_size: -; d_call: -; cdr3_aa: ASALSEVSGYT
v_call: TRBV14; clone_size: few; d_call: TRBD2; cdr3_aa: ASSQLAGDPYEQY
v_call: TRBV7-9; clone_size: -; d_call: TRBD1; cdr3_aa: ASSFGQGAGGELF
v_call: TRBV27; clone_size: -; d_call: -; cdr3_aa: ASQYQETQY
v_call: TRBV29-1; clone_size: -; d_call: -; cdr3_aa: SVELGVPQETQY
v_call: TRBV20-1; clone_size: -; d_call: -; cdr3_aa: SARGPFDEKLF
v_call: TRBV6-6; clone_size: -; d_call: -; cdr3_aa: ASNRDGAMGGRAF